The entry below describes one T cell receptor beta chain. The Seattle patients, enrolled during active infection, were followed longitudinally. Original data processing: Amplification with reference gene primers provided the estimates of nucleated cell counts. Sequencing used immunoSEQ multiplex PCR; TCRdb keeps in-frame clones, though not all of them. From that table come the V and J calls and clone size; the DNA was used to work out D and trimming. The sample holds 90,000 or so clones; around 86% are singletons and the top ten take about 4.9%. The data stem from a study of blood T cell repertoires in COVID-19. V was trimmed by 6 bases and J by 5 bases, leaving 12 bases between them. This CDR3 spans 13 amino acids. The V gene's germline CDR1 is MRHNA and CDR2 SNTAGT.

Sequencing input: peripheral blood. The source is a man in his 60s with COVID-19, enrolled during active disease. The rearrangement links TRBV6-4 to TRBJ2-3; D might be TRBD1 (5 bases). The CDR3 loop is CASRREQGDTQYF. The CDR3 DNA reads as TGTGCCAGCAGAAGAGAGCAGGGAGATACGCAGTATTTT.